Listed below are T cell receptor beta chains from one sample, sequenced in a study of cytomegalovirus exposure and HLA in healthy donors. Measured with immunoSEQ multiplex PCR; TCRdb has only the in-frame clones, and not every one. This table has around 170,000 clones, roughly 80% appearing once. The sequenced sample consisted of PBMCs. The receptors were gathered from a man aged 40-49 years in good health and CMV-seronegative. CDR3s include the opening cysteine and the closing phenylalanine or tryptophan. A D gene is named only where the DNA matches it firmly. Rows may omit the clone size; those that give it use once, few, many or a size class.

J: TRBJ1-2
V: TRBV12-5
size: -
D: TRBD1
CDR3: CASGLPTGQGDGYTF
DNA: TGTGCTAGTGGTTTGCCAACGGGACAGGGGGATGGCTACACCTTC

J: TRBJ2-3
V: TRBV7-2
size: -
D: TRBD2
CDR3: CASSLTSGGTTDTQYF
DNA: TGTGCCAGCAGCCTCACTAGCGGGGGAACCACAGATACGCAGTATTTT

J: TRBJ1-4
V: TRBV5-1
size: -
D: -
CDR3: CASRLENEKLFF
DNA: TGCGCCAGCAGATTAGAGAATGAAAAACTGTTTTTT

J: TRBJ2-5
V: TRBV15
size: -
D: TRBD2
CDR3: CATSRDLGTSGSGETQYF
DNA: TGTGCCACCAGCAGAGATTTAGGGACTAGCGGGAGTGGTGAGACCCAGTACTTC

J: TRBJ2-1
V: TRBV7-9
size: -
D: TRBD2
CDR3: CASSPGTSGPYNEQFF
DNA: TGTGCCAGCAGCCCTGGGACTAGCGGTCCCTACAATGAGCAGTTCTTC

J: TRBJ2-3
V: TRBV18
size: -
D: -
CDR3: CASSGDSRGSPDTQYF
DNA: TGTGCCAGCTCAGGCGACTCGAGGGGGAGTCCAGATACGCAGTATTTT

J: TRBJ1-5
V: TRBV6-5
size: -
D: TRBD1
CDR3: CASSSRQGVPNQPQHF
DNA: TGTGCCAGCAGTTCGAGACAGGGGGTCCCCAATCAGCCCCAGCATTTT

J: TRBJ2-7
V: TRBV5-6
size: -
D: -
CDR3: CASSSTASKGRWEQYF
DNA: TGTGCCAGCAGCTCCACTGCGAGTAAGGGGCGCTGGGAGCAGTACTTC

J: TRBJ2-7
V: TRBV19
size: once
D: TRBD2
CDR3: CASSVQRGYYEQYF
DNA: TGTGCCAGTAGTGTCCAGCGGGGGTACTACGAGCAGTACTTC

J: TRBJ2-1
V: TRBV29-1
size: -
D: -
CDR3: CSVLITGTIYNEQFF
DNA: TGCAGCGTGCTCATTACCGGGACAATCTACAATGAGCAGTTCTTC

J: TRBJ1-1
V: TRBV30
size: -
D: TRBD1
CDR3: CAVLSRTGGTEAFF
DNA: TGTGCCGTCTTGTCCCGCACAGGGGGAACTGAAGCTTTCTTT

J: TRBJ2-7
V: TRBV7-2
size: few
D: -
CDR3: CASSSRPGEGYEQYF
DNA: TGTGCCAGCAGCTCACGCCCCGGTGAGGGCTACGAGCAGTACTTC

J: TRBJ2-1
V: TRBV4-1
size: -
D: -
CDR3: CASSLTRNSYNEQFF
DNA: TGCGCCAGCAGCCTGACTAGGAACTCCTACAATGAGCAGTTCTTC

J: TRBJ2-5
V: TRBV5-1
size: -
D: TRBD1
CDR3: CASSLLGTGVAETQYF
DNA: TGCGCCAGCAGCTTGTTAGGGACAGGGGTCGCGGAGACCCAGTACTTC

J: TRBJ2-7
V: TRBV4-3
size: -
D: -
CDR3: CASSQEPGKYEQYF
DNA: TGCGCCAGCAGCCAAGAACCAGGGAAGTACGAGCAGTACTTC

J: TRBJ2-7
V: TRBV19
size: -
D: TRBD2
CDR3: CASSMGGKGVYEQYF
DNA: TGTGCCAGTAGTATGGGAGGGAAAGGAGTCTACGAGCAGTACTTC

J: TRBJ2-5
V: TRBV7-2
size: -
D: -
CDR3: CASSLLRQETQYF
DNA: TGTGCCAGCAGCTTACTCAGGCAAGAGACCCAGTACTTC

J: TRBJ1-2
V: TRBV7-2
size: -
D: -
CDR3: CASSFEGANGYTF
DNA: TGTGCCAGCAGCTTCGAAGGGGCCAATGGCTACACCTTC

J: TRBJ1-1
V: TRBV7-9
size: -
D: -
CDR3: CSSSLYNTEAFF
DNA: TGTTCCAGCAGCTTATATAACACTGAAGCTTTCTTT

J: TRBJ2-2
V: TRBV5-6
size: -
D: TRBD2
CDR3: CASTRAGGLTGELFF
DNA: TGTGCCAGCACCCGAGCGGGGGGGCTCACCGGGGAGCTGTTTTTT

J: TRBJ2-7
V: TRBV9
size: -
D: TRBD1
CDR3: CASSVGVTGAHEQYF
DNA: TGTGCCAGCAGCGTAGGAGTGACAGGGGCCCACGAGCAGTACTTC

J: TRBJ1-2
V: TRBV9
size: -
D: -
CDR3: CASSRAGGGYTF
DNA: TGTGCCAGCAGCCGGGCCGGGGGTGGCTACACCTTC

J: TRBJ1-5
V: TRBV19
size: -
D: TRBD1
CDR3: CASSIVPTGVSNQPQHF
DNA: TGTGCCAGTAGTATAGTCCCCACAGGGGTTAGCAATCAGCCCCAGCATTTT

J: TRBJ1-6
V: TRBV6-1
size: -
D: -
CDR3: CASSANPLNWYNSPLHF
DNA: TGTGCCAGCAGTGCCAACCCTCTCAACTGGTATAATTCACCCCTCCACTTT

J: TRBJ2-3
V: TRBV5-6
size: once
D: TRBD2
CDR3: CASSWNGRRRDTQYF
DNA: TGTGCCAGCAGCTGGAACGGGAGGAGGAGAGATACGCAGTATTTT

J: TRBJ2-7
V: TRBV7-2
size: once
D: TRBD2
CDR3: CASSLDPTSARYEQYF
DNA: TGTGCCAGCAGCTTAGATCCGACTAGCGCCCGCTACGAGCAGTACTTC

J: TRBJ1-2
V: TRBV6-5
size: -
D: -
CDR3: CASSSGRVYGYTF
DNA: TGTGCCAGCAGTTCGGGCAGGGTCTATGGCTACACCTTC

J: TRBJ2-7
V: TRBV5-5
size: -
D: -
CDR3: CASSLTGYEQYF
DNA: TGTGCCAGCAGCTTAACAGGGTACGAGCAGTACTTC

J: TRBJ2-5
V: TRBV6-5
size: -
D: TRBD2
CDR3: CASSSGLAGFQETQYF
DNA: TGTGCCAGCAGTTCAGGACTAGCGGGCTTTCAAGAGACCCAGTACTTC

J: TRBJ1-2
V: TRBV6-1
size: few
D: TRBD1
CDR3: CASSELAGGLDGYTF
DNA: TGTGCCAGCAGTGAACTGGCAGGGGGACTTGATGGCTACACCTTC

J: TRBJ2-7
V: TRBV5-5
size: few
D: -
CDR3: CASSLATGYEQYF
DNA: TGTGCCAGCAGCTTGGCGACAGGCTACGAGCAGTACTTC

J: TRBJ2-7
V: TRBV5-1
size: -
D: -
CDR3: CASSLWGTASDEQYF
DNA: TGCGCCAGCAGCTTGTGGGGGACGGCTAGCGACGAGCAGTACTTC

J: TRBJ2-5
V: TRBV30
size: -
D: TRBD2
CDR3: CAWSVSAGGTQYF
DNA: TGTGCCTGGAGTGTATCTGCGGGGGGGACCCAGTACTTC

J: TRBJ2-7
V: TRBV5-6
size: few
D: TRBD1
CDR3: CASSRLPGQGSYEQYF
DNA: TGTGCCAGCAGCCGTTTACCGGGACAGGGTTCCTACGAGCAGTACTTC

J: TRBJ2-7
V: TRBV4-3
size: -
D: -
CDR3: CASSQDSPSGWNEQYF
DNA: TGCGCCAGCAGCCAAGATAGCCCTTCAGGGTGGAACGAGCAGTACTTC

J: TRBJ1-5
V: TRBV6-6
size: -
D: TRBD1
CDR3: CASRMTGDNQPQHF
DNA: TGTGCCAGCAGGATGACAGGGGATAATCAGCCCCAGCATTTT

J: TRBJ2-7
V: TRBV21-1
size: -
D: -
CDR3: CASSETGRPYEQYF
DNA: TGTGCCAGCAGCGAAACAGGGCGACCCTACGAGCAGTACTTC

J: TRBJ2-7
V: TRBV7-6
size: -
D: TRBD1
CDR3: CASSKRQGTHEQYF
DNA: TGTGCCAGCAGCAAAAGACAGGGAACACACGAGCAGTACTTC

J: TRBJ2-7
V: TRBV2
size: -
D: -
CDR3: CASSEMLTYEQYF
DNA: TGTGCCAGCAGTGAAATGTTAACCTACGAGCAGTACTTC

J: TRBJ2-1
V: TRBV5-4
size: -
D: -
CDR3: CASSLEWGAYNEQFF
DNA: TGTGCCAGCAGCTTGGAGTGGGGGGCCTACAATGAGCAGTTCTTC

J: TRBJ2-7
V: TRBV14
size: few
D: TRBD1
CDR3: CASSLRQGRTYF
DNA: TGTGCCAGCAGCCTTCGACAGGGAAGAACGTACTTC

J: TRBJ2-2
V: TRBV11-3
size: once
D: -
CDR3: CASSLIGGQTGELFF
DNA: TGTGCCAGCAGCTTAATCGGGGGGCAAACCGGGGAGCTGTTTTTT

J: TRBJ2-2
V: TRBV7-3
size: -
D: TRBD2
CDR3: CASSLSSGSGPGELFF
DNA: TGTGCCAGCAGCTTATCTAGCGGGTCGGGACCCGGGGAGCTGTTTTTT

J: TRBJ1-2
V: TRBV5-4
size: -
D: -
CDR3: CASSAPEVNGYTF
DNA: TGTGCCAGCAGCGCCCCCGAGGTGAATGGCTACACCTTC

J: TRBJ1-2
V: TRBV2
size: once
D: -
CDR3: CASSGGEGIGYTF
DNA: TGTGCCAGCAGTGGGGGGGAAGGGATCGGCTACACCTTC

J: TRBJ1-3
V: TRBV7-2
size: -
D: -
CDR3: CASSPPEGAYSGNTIYF
DNA: TGTGCCAGCAGCCCGCCCGAAGGGGCCTACTCTGGAAACACCATATATTTT

J: TRBJ1-1
V: TRBV5-4
size: -
D: -
CDR3: CASSLLGGNTEAFF
DNA: TGTGCCAGCAGCTTGCTCGGGGGGAACACTGAAGCTTTCTTT

J: TRBJ2-5
V: TRBV21-1
size: -
D: -
CDR3: CASSKIAGDAETQYF
DNA: TGTGCCAGCAGCAAAATTGCGGGAGACGCGGAGACCCAGTACTTC

J: TRBJ2-1
V: TRBV19
size: -
D: TRBD2
CDR3: CASSIPPRLAVKDEQFF
DNA: TGTGCCAGTAGTATCCCGCCCCGACTAGCGGTGAAGGATGAGCAGTTCTTC

J: TRBJ2-3
V: TRBV7-9
size: -
D: -
CDR3: CASMRDTDTQYF
DNA: TGTGCCAGCATGAGGGACACAGATACGCAGTATTTT

J: TRBJ1-4
V: TRBV2
size: -
D: TRBD1
CDR3: CASTQTGVEEKLFF
DNA: TGTGCCAGCACGCAGACAGGGGTTGAAGAAAAACTGTTTTTT

J: TRBJ2-3
V: TRBV6-5
size: few
D: TRBD2
CDR3: CASSYTAGGADTQYF
DNA: TGTGCCAGCAGTTACACGGCGGGGGGCGCGGATACGCAGTATTTT

J: TRBJ1-2
V: TRBV19
size: once
D: TRBD1
CDR3: CATSGTEYYGYTF
DNA: TGTGCCACCTCCGGGACAGAGTATTATGGCTACACCTTC

J: TRBJ2-2
V: TRBV9
size: -
D: TRBD1
CDR3: CASSVTRTGGPGELFF
DNA: TGTGCCAGCAGCGTAACCCGCACAGGGGGCCCCGGGGAGCTGTTTTTT

J: TRBJ1-5
V: TRBV4-1
size: once
D: -
CDR3: CASSQDKGVSNQPQHF
DNA: TGCGCCAGCAGCCAAGATAAGGGGGTTAGCAATCAGCCCCAGCATTTT

J: TRBJ1-2
V: TRBV5-1
size: -
D: -
CDR3: CASSLGSGVRYTF
DNA: TGCGCCAGCAGCTTGGGGTCGGGTGTACGCTACACCTTC

J: TRBJ2-5
V: TRBV6-1
size: -
D: -
CDR3: CASPGQNRPQYF
DNA: TGTGCCAGCCCCGGACAGAACCGGCCCCAGTACTTC

J: TRBJ2-1
V: TRBV9
size: -
D: -
CDR3: CASSVEDGGHSYNEQFF
DNA: TGTGCCAGCAGCGTAGAGGACGGGGGGCACTCCTACAATGAGCAGTTCTTC